What follows are 8 T cell receptor beta chains derived from one specimen sequenced in a study of cytomegalovirus exposure and HLA in healthy donors. 13 Jbeta primers and 60 Vbeta primers were used for the PCR. The table came from immunoSEQ multiplex PCR; TCRdb's copy has only in-frame clones and leaves some out. The data hold 150,000 to 200,000 clones, with roughly 78% observed a single time. The sequencing sample was made of PBMCs. These receptors came from a woman between 25 and 40 years old in good health and CMV-seronegative.

The V call is TRBV15, the J call TRBJ2-7; TRBD1 is a possible D gene (6 bases). CDR3 length: 15 residues. Germline loops: CDR1 LNHNV, CDR2 YYDKDF (reference sequence). V shed 5 bases and J shed 0 bases, with 14 bases lying between them. Written as DNA, the CDR3 is TGTGCCACCAGCGGACGTGCAGGGGCCTCCTACGAGCAGTACTTC. Translation: CATSGRAGASYEQYF.

The chain employs TRBV30 and TRBJ2-7; 8 bases are shared with TRBD2. The CDR3 length is 13 residues. From germline, CDR1 is GTSNPN and CDR2 SVGIG (reference sequence). The CDR3 DNA sequence: TGTGTTTGTACGGCGGGGGGACCCTACGAGCAGTACTTC. It specifies CVCTAGGPYEQYF.

CDR3 nucleotide sequence: TGTGCCAGCAGCTTAATCGGGACAGGGGGCTTTAACGAGCAGTACTTC. Translation gives CASSLIGTGGFNEQYF. The rearrangement links TRBV5-8 to TRBJ2-7; 12 positions agree with TRBD1. Germline lookup yields CDR1 SGHTS and CDR2 YDEGEE. The CDR3 has 16 amino acids. V was pared by 2 bases and J by 5 bases, with 8 bases of the junction left unmatched.

The CDR3 here is CASSWGQGGTEAFF. The CDR3 DNA sequence: TGTGCCAGCAGTTGGGGACAGGGGGGCACTGAAGCTTTCTTT. The chain links TRBV6-5 to TRBJ1-1; 11 nucleotides agree with TRBD1. V dropped 4 bases and J dropped 4; count of bases not matched to a gene: 2. The germline V gene has CDR1 MNHEY and CDR2 SVGAGI. This CDR3 is built from 14 residues.

V gene TRBV6-5 combines with J gene TRBJ1-2; TRBD1 aligns across 8 bases. The CDR3 extends over 14 amino acids. Trimming cost V 6 bases and J 6 bases; bases outside gene matches: 9. From germline, CDR1 is MNHEY and CDR2 SVGAGI. The CDR3 spells CASSSGQGVDGYTF. The DNA of the CDR3 is TGTGCCAGCAGCTCTGGACAGGGTGTCGATGGCTACACCTTC.

The chain has TRBV9 and TRBJ2-7; 9 bases map to TRBD1. The V gene's germline CDR1 is SGDLS and CDR2 YYNGEE. There are 14 residues in the CDR3. V was pared by 0 bases and J by 7 bases, with 5 bases of the junction left unmatched. The chain's CDR3 is CASSVGTGAWEQYF. The DNA for the CDR3 is TGTGCCAGCAGCGTAGGGACAGGGGCGTGGGAGCAGTACTTC. Full variable domain (remainder filled in from reference TRBV9 and TRBJ2-7): DSGVTQTPKHLITATGQRVTLRCSPRSGDLSVYWYQQSLDQGLQFLIQYYNGEERAKGNILERFSAQQFPDLHSELNLSSLELGDSALYFCASSVGTGAWEQYFGPGTRLTVT.

The V gene is TRBV15, the J gene TRBJ1-5; D unresolved. V was cut by 3 bases and J by 5 bases, with 20 bases left in between. The CDR3 length is 17 residues. The germline CDR1 and CDR2 sequences are LNHNV and YYDKDF (reference sequence). In DNA, the CDR3 is TGTGCCACCAGCAGGTCCTCTCTCTCCAGAGGAGATCAGCCCCAGCATTTT. It yields the protein CATSRSSLSRGDQPQHF.

This clone was counted a few times. This chain joins TRBV5-4 and TRBJ2-3, with D unresolved. This CDR3 has 13 amino acids. With 3 bases removed from V and 3 bases from J, the gap between germline ends came to 8 bases. From germline, CDR1 is SGHNT and CDR2 YYREEE (reference sequence). CDR3 DNA: TGTGCCAGCAGCTCCCCACAAACAGATACGCAGTATTTT. This encodes CASSSPQTDTQYF.